This TCR beta chain was obtained from a study of response to subunit inactivated influenza vaccine. Study results and caveats: Every seasonal influenza vaccination brings in few new T cells, the authors suggested.

This clonotype was seen only a few times. What it binds is unknown. TCRdb used MiXCR to reprocess the RT-PCR reads, holding one entry per CDR3 protein. The table includes about 830,000 distinct CDR3 sequences, about a fifth detected once. The starting material was PBMCs from blood, obtained 4 to 6 days after vaccination. This receptor was taken from a middle-aged man who received an inactivated influenza vaccine.

CDR3 sequence (DNA): TGTGCCAGCAGCGCGACCAACCAGAACACCGGGGAGCTGTTTTTT. Translated, it gives CASSATNQNTGELFF. The genes are TRBV7-8 and TRBJ2-2; no clear D. This CDR3 is 15 amino acids long. Germline CDR1 SGHVS, CDR2 FQNEAQ. V was shortened by 5 bases and J by 1 base, with 11 bases between the two germline ends.